This paragraph covers one TCR beta chain sequence. Unmatched junction bases numbered 12, after V lost 2 bases and J lost 10 bases. This CDR3 is 16 amino acids long. Per germline, CDR1 SGDLS and CDR2 YYNGEE. This entry is derived from a study of low-dose radiotherapy and immunotherapy resistance in tumors. Overall study context: Cohort 1 was given 0.5 Gy fractions every 2 weeks, 6.5 Gy in total. The schedule for Cohort 2 used 1 Gy per fraction every two weeks, which added up to 13 Gy over 26 weeks. Nivolumab was given to patients as a 240 mg flat dose every two weeks, and ipilimumab at 1 mg/kg every six weeks. Both were delivered intravenously.

Primers used for first-strand cDNA, a TRAV- and TRBV-specific set, covered both alpha and beta chains. TCRs underwent 20 PCR cycles of amplification with a constant-region primer and V-primer adapter. TCRdb analysed the reads with MiXCR anew, one entry per CDR3 protein. The repertoire holds around 15,000 distinct CDR3 sequences, with around 70% as singletons. Patients deemed eligible presented with advanced solid tumors lacking tumor-infiltrating lymphocytes. The chain is built from TRBV9 and TRBJ1-1; 12 bases map to TRBD1. This TCR came from a human donor with advanced metastatic prostate, ovarian, gallbladder or colorectal cancer (not recorded which). This table probably holds off-target reads from a library built for another chain. For the CDR3, the DNA is TGTGCCAGCAGCGTGGCCGGGACAGGGGGCGTGATAGGAGCTTTCTTT. It yields the protein CASSVAGTGGVIGAFF.